This passage covers 2 T cell receptor beta chains from one sample sequenced in a study of cytomegalovirus exposure and HLA in healthy donors. PCR amplification relied on 60 Vbeta primers (plus 13 Jbeta primers). Using immunoSEQ multiplex PCR, the repertoire was profiled, and TCRdb retains in-frame clones only, with some absent. Among fewer than 200,000 clones listed, more than 85% were seen once. The sequenced sample consisted of PBMCs. Receptor source: a girl under three years old in good health and CMV-seronegative.

Here the CDR3 reads CASSEMWGTEDEQFF. DNA of the CDR3: TGTGCCAGCAGTGAAATGTGGGGGACAGAAGATGAGCAGTTCTTC. J is TRBJ2-1 and V is TRBV25-1, with 7 bases identical to TRBD1. The V gene's germline CDR1 is MGHDK and CDR2 SYGVNS. The CDR3 totals 15 residues. V gave up 2 bases and J gave up 8 bases; unmatched junction bases: 9.

The gene calls are TRBV6-6 and TRBJ2-7; TRBD2 aligns across 11 bases. V was pared by 6 bases and J by 3 bases, with 7 bases of the junction left unmatched. The CDR3 sequence is 15 residues long. The germline CDR1 and CDR2 sequences are MNHNY and SVGAGI (reference sequence). CDR3 residues: CASSPSGRSLYEQYF. In DNA form, the CDR3 reads TGTGCCAGCAGCCCTAGCGGGAGGTCACTCTACGAGCAGTACTTC.